This T cell receptor beta chain was obtained from a study of blood T cell repertoires in COVID-19. Overall study context: Researchers got acute and convalescent COVID-19 samples from the United States, Italy and Spain. PBMCs, B-cell-depleted T cells, or T cells were the source of the cDNA or gDNA that made up the material.

Cohort assignment relied on participant-reported clinical history. Exposed volunteers were people who met a COVID-19 case within 2 weeks before study entry. CDR1 GTSNPN and CDR2 SVGIG come from the germline V gene (reference sequence). Trimming removed 3 bases from V and 9 bases from J, with 18 bases in between. The CDR3 loop spans 14 amino acids. Here immunoSEQ multiplex PCR was the method, and the copy in TCRdb shows in-frame clones only, minus some. The sample consists of approximately 310,000 clones, about 85% of them appearing once. The sequence was obtained from a woman aged 25 to 39 who had been exposed to COVID-19. Sequencing was carried out using PBMCs or T cells enriched from blood (not recorded which). The chain uses TRBV30 and TRBJ1-5; D gene uncertain. This chain's CDR3 is CAWSDRTPQLPQHF. The CDR3 bases are TGTGCCTGGAGCGATCGGACTCCCCAGCTGCCCCAGCATTTT. Full variable domain (outside the CDR3, taken from reference TRBV30 and TRBJ1-5): SQTIHQWPATLVQPVGSPLSLECTVEGTSNPNLYWYRQAAGRGLQLLFYSVGIGQISSEVPQNLSASRPQDRQFILSSKKLLLSDSGFYLCAWSDRTPQLPQHFGDGTRLSIL.